This T cell receptor (beta chain) was retrieved from a study of a mutant IDH1 vaccine in newly diagnosed glioma. Study as a whole: Vaccination began 4-6 weeks post radiotherapy alone, or with temozolomide cycles. Treated patients were roughly 62% male, around 40% female, mean age around 40 years.

Time point: week 5, during vaccination. What each vaccine dose contained was 300 ug of mutant IDH1 20-mer peptide, accompanied by topical imiquimod. The donors' diagnosis was new WHO grade 3 or 4 astrocytoma that was IDH1-mutant and ATRX-lost. General observations from the study: No link was apparently found between pseudoprogression and changes in top peripheral T cell clonotypes.

This clone has a single count. What it binds is not known. CDR1 is SNHLY, CDR2 FYNNEI, per germline. Trimming pared 6 bases from V and 0 bases from J, leaving 9 bases between. This CDR3 contains 14 residues. Some clones are missing from TCRdb's copy, which holds only in-frame ones; the method was immunoSEQ multiplex PCR. The sample contains 45,000 to 60,000 clones, about 77% of which appear only once. The chain recombines TRBV2 with TRBJ1-3; no firm D call. The receptor's source is a man in his forties or fifties with glioma. The source material was PBMCs, sampled from a glioma patient whose treatment included an IDH1 peptide vaccine. CDR3 sequence reads: CASRKANSGNTIYF. For the CDR3, the DNA is TGTGCCAGCAGGAAGGCCAACTCTGGAAACACCATATATTTT.